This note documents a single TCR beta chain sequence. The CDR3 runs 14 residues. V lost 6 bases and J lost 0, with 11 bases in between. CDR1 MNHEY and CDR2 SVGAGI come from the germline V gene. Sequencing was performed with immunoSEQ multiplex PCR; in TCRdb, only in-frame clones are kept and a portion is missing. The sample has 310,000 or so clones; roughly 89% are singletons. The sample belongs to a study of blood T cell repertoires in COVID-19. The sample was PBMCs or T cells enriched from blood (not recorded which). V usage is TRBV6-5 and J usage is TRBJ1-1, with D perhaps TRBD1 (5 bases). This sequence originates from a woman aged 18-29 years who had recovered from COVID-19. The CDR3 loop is CASSIRQMNTEAFF. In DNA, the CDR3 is TGTGCCAGCAGCATTAGACAGATGAACACTGAAGCTTTCTTT.